The 12 T cell receptor beta chains given below trace back to one sample, sequenced in a study of CD8 T cells in Susac syndrome. Reverse transcription used roughly 0.5 to 1 ug RNA and random hexamers. TCRdb analysed the immunoSEQ multiplex PCR reads with MiXCR anew, one entry per CDR3 protein. This repertoire shows about 60,000 distinct CDR3 sequences, approximately 96% found once; its top ten account for 0.56%. The sequencing input was CD8+ T cells from PBMCs. The receptor set was obtained from a human donor with multiple sclerosis.

The CDR3 DNA reads as TGTGCCAGCAGCCCGCGGGTAGGGGCCTACGAGCAGTACTTC. As protein: CASSPRVGAYEQYF. This rearrangement joins TRBV13 to TRBJ2-7, with D tentatively TRBD1 or TRBD2 (5 bases each). V was pared by 5 bases and J by 2 bases, with 13 bases between. Germline CDR1 and CDR2: PRHDT and FYEKMQ (reference sequence). CDR3 length: 14 amino acids. Filled out from reference TRBV13 and TRBJ2-7, the complete variable domain reads AAGVIQSPRHLIKEKRETATLKCYPIPRHDTVYWYQQGPGQDPQFLISFYEKMQSDKGSIPDRFSAQQFSDYHSELNMSSLELGDSALYFCASSPRVGAYEQYFGPGTRLTVT.

The count of this clonotype is one. The rearrangement uses TRBV28 and TRBJ1-1; D gene ambiguous. Trimming removed 2 bases at V and 1 base at J, with 8 bases between. The germline gives CDR1 MDHEN, CDR2 SYDVKM. The CDR3 totals 14 residues. The CDR3, as DNA: TGTGCCAGCAGTTTAGATCTGAAGAACACTGAAGCTTTCTTT. Its protein product is CASSLDLKNTEAFF.

This chain connects TRBV13 to TRBJ2-3; D is possibly TRBD1 or TRBD2 (6 bases each). V lost 5 bases and J 2 bases, leaving 20 bases between the germline ends. CDR1 and CDR2 (germline): PRHDT, FYEKMQ (reference sequence). This CDR3 region has 17 residues. The CDR3 is CASSSLVFRGPTDTQYF. DNA for the CDR3: TGTGCCAGCAGCAGCCTTGTGTTCCGGGGGCCCACAGATACGCAGTATTTT.

The V call is TRBV2, the J call TRBJ2-7, with D uncertain. Per germline, CDR1 SNHLY and CDR2 FYNNEI. The V and J ends lost 1 base and 2 bases respectively, with 9 bases between them. This CDR3 has 14 amino acids. This chain's CDR3 is CASSEDYGTYEQYF. CDR3 DNA sequence: TGTGCCAGCAGTGAAGACTACGGAACCTACGAGCAGTACTTC.

The genes are TRBV7-9 and TRBJ2-1, with 10 positions matching TRBD2. CDR1 is SEHNR, CDR2 FQNEAQ, per germline (reference sequence). The CDR3 consists of 15 residues. Trimming cost V 6 bases and J 0 bases; bases outside gene matches: 2. In nucleotides, the CDR3 is TGTGCCAGCAGTCCTAGCGGGAGCTCCTACAATGAGCAGTTCTTC. Its translation is CASSPSGSSYNEQFF. Complete variable domain (other parts from reference TRBV7-9 and TRBJ2-1): DTGVSQNPRHKITKRGQNVTFRCDPISEHNRLYWYRQTLGQGPEFLTYFQNEAQLEKSRLLSDRFSAERPKGSFSTLEIQRTEQGDSAMYLCASSPSGSSYNEQFFGPGTRLTVL.

This chain uses TRBV30 with TRBJ1-5, with no clear D. The CDR3 consists of 13 residues. Germline values: CDR1 GTSNPN, CDR2 SVGIG (reference sequence). V lost 2 bases to trimming and J lost 8 bases, with 13 bases between them. The DNA for the CDR3 is TGTGCCTGGAGTTCCACTCCTCGGGAGCCCCAGCATTTT. Translated, it gives CAWSSTPREPQHF.

This rearrangement joins TRBV28 to TRBJ2-1; no definite D call. Trimming cost V 3 bases and J 7 bases, with 4 bases left between them. Germline V lookup: CDR1 MDHEN, CDR2 SYDVKM. The CDR3 contains 11 residues. CDR3 sequence: CASSLANEQFF. The CDR3 nucleotides read TGTGCCAGCAGTTTGGCGAATGAGCAGTTCTTC.

The rearrangement links TRBV5-4 to TRBJ2-7; D is uncertain. Trimming removed 4 bases from V and 6 bases from J, with 14 bases in between. The germline CDR1 and CDR2 sequences are SGHNT and YYREEE (reference sequence). The CDR3 totals 13 residues. The chain's CDR3 is CASSGEDHREQYF. The CDR3 DNA reads as TGTGCCAGCAGCGGAGAGGACCACCGCGAGCAGTACTTC.

The chain has TRBV30 and TRBJ1-1; D ambiguous. Deletions cut 7 bases from V and 1 base from J, with 10 bases between. Germline V gene data show CDR1 as GTSNPN and CDR2 as SVGIG (reference sequence). CDR3 length: 12 amino acids. CDR3 amino acids: CAYLRENTEAFF. The CDR3 nucleotides are TGTGCCTACTTAAGGGAGAACACTGAAGCTTTCTTT.

This clonotype was detected only once. The chain uses TRBV9 and TRBJ2-1; tentative D call: TRBD2 (6 bases). V was cut by 3 bases and J by 6 bases, with 7 bases left in between. CDR1 and CDR2 (germline): SGDLS, YYNGEE. The CDR3 spans 12 residues. This chain's CDR3 is CASSGGANEQFF. CDR3 bases: TGTGCCAGCAGCGGCGGGGCCAATGAGCAGTTCTTC.

This clonotype was seen once. This sequence joins TRBV7-3 and TRBJ2-3; D not resolved. V gave up 1 base and J gave up 4 bases, with 6 bases separating them. Germline loops: CDR1 SGHTA, CDR2 FQGTGA. This CDR3 comprises 13 residues. CDR3 DNA: TGTGCCAGCAGCTTAATCTCCGCAGATACGCAGTATTTT. Its protein is CASSLISADTQYF.

The gene calls are TRBV9 and TRBJ1-1, with D maybe TRBD1 (6 bases). There are 15 residues in the CDR3. V lost 3 bases and J lost 4, with 16 bases in between. CDR1 is SGDLS and CDR2 is YYNGEE in the germline V gene. CDR3 nucleotides: TGTGCCAGCAGCGCCGTAGGGGGAGAGTTCACTGAAGCTTTCTTT. The encoded protein is CASSAVGGEFTEAFF.